The clone carrying this TCR delta chain was seen more than once but under ten times. Antigen specificity is unknown. A read error is likely here: a far larger clone is one base away. The sample contains more than one DNA sequence encoding this CDR3. TCRdb reprocessed the multiplex PCR reads through CATT. The sample yields more than 45,000 delta-chain clones, about 1.5% seen once. This entry comes from a study of γδ T cells in repeated Plasmodium falciparum infection. Bulk repertoires came from Vgamma9/Vdelta2+ or Vdelta2-negative gammadelta T cells flow-sorted from PBMC. Study-level results: Vgamma9/Vdelta2+ repertoires stayed stably polyclonal over time and infection.

V lost 1 base and J lost 0; bases outside the gene matches: 31. From germline, CDR1 is TSWWSYY and CDR2 QGS. CDR3 size: 25 residues. V gene TRDV1 combines with J gene TRDJ1, with 8 bases lining up with TRDD3. Sequenced input: gamma-delta T cells from blood. This clonotype was sampled from a pool of human donors (malaria-infected and uninfected, not separated). CDR3 DNA sequence: TGTGCTCTTGGGGAACCAAAGACCCATCCTCGTCCTCCGTGGGGGATTTGGGACTACACCGATAAACTCATCTTT. As protein: CALGEPKTHPRPPWGIWDYTDKLIF.